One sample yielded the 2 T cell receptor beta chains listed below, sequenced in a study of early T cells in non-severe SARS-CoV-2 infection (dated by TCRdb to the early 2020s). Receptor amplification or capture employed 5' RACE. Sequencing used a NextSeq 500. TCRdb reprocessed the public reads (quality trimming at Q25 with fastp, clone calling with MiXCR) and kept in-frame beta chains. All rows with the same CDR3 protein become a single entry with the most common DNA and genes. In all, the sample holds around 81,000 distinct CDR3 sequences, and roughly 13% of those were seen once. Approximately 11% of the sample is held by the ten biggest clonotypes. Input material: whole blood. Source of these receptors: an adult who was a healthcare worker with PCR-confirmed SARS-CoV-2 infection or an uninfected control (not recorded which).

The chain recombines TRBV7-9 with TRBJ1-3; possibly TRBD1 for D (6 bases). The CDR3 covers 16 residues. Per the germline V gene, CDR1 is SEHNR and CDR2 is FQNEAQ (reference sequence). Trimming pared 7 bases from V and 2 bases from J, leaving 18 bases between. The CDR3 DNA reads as TGTGCCAGCAACCGAGCGGAATGGGGGCCTGGAAACACCATATATTTT. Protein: CASNRAEWGPGNTIYF.

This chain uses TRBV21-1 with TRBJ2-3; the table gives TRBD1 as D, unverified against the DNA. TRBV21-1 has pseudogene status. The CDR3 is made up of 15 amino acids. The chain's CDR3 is CASSEGQGVTDTQYF. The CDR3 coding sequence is TGTGCCAGCAGCGAAGGACAGGGAGTTACAGATACGCAGTATTTT.